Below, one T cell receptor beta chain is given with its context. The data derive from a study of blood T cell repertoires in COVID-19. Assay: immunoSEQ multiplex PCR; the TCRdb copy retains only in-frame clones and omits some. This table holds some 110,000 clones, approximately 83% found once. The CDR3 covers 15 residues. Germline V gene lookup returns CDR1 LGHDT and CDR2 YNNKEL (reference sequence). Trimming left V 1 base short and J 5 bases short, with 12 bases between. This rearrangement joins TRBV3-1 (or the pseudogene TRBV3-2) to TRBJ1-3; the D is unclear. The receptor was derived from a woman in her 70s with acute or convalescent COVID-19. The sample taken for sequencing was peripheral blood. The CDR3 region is CASSQGRVGRNTIYF. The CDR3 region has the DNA TGTGCCAGCAGCCAAGGGAGGGTGGGAAGAAACACCATATATTTT.